This T cell receptor beta chain is drawn from a study of T-cell memory formation after mild COVID-19. MiXCR was run by TCRdb on the 5' RACE reads, yielding one entry per CDR3 protein. Altogether 250,000 to 400,000 distinct CDR3 sequences are present, 13% to 15% being singletons, with the ten largest covering over 20%. Deletions cut 0 bases from V and 8 bases from J, with 11 bases between. This CDR3 has 14 residues. Germline-derived CDR1 and CDR2 are SGDLS and YYNGEE. Sequencing was done on a sample of PBMCs or a T cell subset sorted from them (not recorded which). The rearrangement links TRBV9 to TRBJ2-2, with D possibly TRBD2 on 5 matching bases. This TCR was sampled from a man younger than 35 who had mild COVID-19 (a few samples of this study predate the infection). Cell type and time point are not known. The CDR3 sequence: CASSVGEGSGELFF. CDR3 bases: TGTGCCAGCAGCGTAGGCGAGGGATCAGGGGAGCTGTTTTTT.